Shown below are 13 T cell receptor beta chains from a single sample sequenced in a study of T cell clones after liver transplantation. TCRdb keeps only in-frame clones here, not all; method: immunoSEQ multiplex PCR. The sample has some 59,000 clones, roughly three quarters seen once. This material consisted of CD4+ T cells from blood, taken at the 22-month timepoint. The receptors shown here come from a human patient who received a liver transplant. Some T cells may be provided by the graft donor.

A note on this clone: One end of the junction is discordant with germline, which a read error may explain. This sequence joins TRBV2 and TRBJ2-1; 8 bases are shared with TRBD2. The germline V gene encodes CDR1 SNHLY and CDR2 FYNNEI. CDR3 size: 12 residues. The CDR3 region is CASSVSRGGRVF. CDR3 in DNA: TGTGCCAGCAGTGTATCACGGGGGGGCCGGGTCTTC.

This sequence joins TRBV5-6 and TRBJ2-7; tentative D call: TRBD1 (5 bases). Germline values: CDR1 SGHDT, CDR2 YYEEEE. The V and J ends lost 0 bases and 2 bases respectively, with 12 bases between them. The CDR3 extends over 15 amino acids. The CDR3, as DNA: TGTGCCAGCAGCTTGGTCAGGGTCCTTCCCTACGAGCAGTACTTC. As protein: CASSLVRVLPYEQYF.

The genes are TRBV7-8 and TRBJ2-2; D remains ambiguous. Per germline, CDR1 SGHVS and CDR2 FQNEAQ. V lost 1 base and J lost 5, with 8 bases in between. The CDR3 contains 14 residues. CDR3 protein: CASSLVGQTGELFF. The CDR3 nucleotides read TGTGCCAGCAGCTTAGTGGGTCAGACCGGGGAGCTGTTTTTT.

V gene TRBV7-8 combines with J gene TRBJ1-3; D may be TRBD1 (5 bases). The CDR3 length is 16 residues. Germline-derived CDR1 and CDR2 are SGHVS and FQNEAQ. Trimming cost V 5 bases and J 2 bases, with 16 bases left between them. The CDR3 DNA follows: TGTGCCAGCAGCCCGACCCGAGGGGAGGCTGGAAACACCATATATTTT. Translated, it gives CASSPTRGEAGNTIYF. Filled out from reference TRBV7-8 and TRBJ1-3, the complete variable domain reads GAGVSQSPRYKVAKRGQDVALRCDPISGHVSLFWYQQALGQGPEFLTYFQNEAQLDKSGLPSDRFFAERPEGSVSTLKIQRTQQEDSAVYLCASSPTRGEAGNTIYFGEGSWLTVV.

The CDR3 loop reads CASRPGTSGAYEQYF. The CDR3 DNA sequence: TGTGCCAGCAGGCCTGGGACTAGCGGGGCCTACGAGCAGTACTTC. The chain employs TRBV6-1 and TRBJ2-7, with 13 bases lining up with TRBD2. Germline V gene data show CDR1 as MNHNS and CDR2 as SASEGT. Trimming at V came to 6 bases and at J to 2 bases, leaving 4 bases not matched to a gene. The CDR3 covers 15 residues.

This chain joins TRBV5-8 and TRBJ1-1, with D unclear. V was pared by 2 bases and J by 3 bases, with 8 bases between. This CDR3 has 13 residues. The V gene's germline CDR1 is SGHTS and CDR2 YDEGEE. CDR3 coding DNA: TGTGCCAGCAGCTTTGGGGAGTACACTGAAGCTTTCTTT. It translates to CASSFGEYTEAFF.

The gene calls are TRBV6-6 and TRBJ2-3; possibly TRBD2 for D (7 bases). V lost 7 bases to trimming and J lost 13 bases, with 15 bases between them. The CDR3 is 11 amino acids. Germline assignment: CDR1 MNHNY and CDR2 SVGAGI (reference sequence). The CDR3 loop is CASTRGGLKYF. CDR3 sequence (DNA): TGTGCCAGCACTCGCGGGGGCCTCAAGTATTTT.

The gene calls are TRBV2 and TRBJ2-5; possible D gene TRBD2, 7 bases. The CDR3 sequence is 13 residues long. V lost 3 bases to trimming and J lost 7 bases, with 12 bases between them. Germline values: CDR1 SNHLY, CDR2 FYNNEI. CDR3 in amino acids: CASSDRRGGTQYF. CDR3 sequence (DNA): TGTGCCAGCAGTGATAGGAGGGGGGGGACCCAGTACTTC.

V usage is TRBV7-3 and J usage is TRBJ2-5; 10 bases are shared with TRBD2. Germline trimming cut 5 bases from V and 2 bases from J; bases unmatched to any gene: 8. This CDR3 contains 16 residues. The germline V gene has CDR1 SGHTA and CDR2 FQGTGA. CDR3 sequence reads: CASSPGTSAKQETQYF. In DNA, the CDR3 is TGTGCCAGCAGCCCAGGGACTAGCGCAAAGCAAGAGACCCAGTACTTC. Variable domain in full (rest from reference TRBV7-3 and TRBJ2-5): GAGVSQTPSNKVTEKGKYVELRCDPISGHTALYWYRQSLGQGPEFLIYFQGTGAADDSGLPNDRFFAVRPEGSVSTLKIQRTERGDSAVYLCASSPGTSAKQETQYFGPGTRLLVL.

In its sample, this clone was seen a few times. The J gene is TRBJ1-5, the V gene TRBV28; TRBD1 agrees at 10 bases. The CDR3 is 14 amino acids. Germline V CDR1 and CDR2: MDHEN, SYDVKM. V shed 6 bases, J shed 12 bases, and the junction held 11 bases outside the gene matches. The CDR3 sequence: CASSAGQGIELQHF. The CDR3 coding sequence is TGTGCCAGCAGCGCGGGACAGGGGATAGAACTCCAGCATTTT.

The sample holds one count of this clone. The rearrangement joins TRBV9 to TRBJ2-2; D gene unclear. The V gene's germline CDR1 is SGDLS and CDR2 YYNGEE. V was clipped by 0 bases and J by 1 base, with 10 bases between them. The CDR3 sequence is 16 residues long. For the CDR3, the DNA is TGTGCCAGCAGCGTAGAGAAAGGTCTGAACACCGGGGAGCTGTTTTTT. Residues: CASSVEKGLNTGELFF.

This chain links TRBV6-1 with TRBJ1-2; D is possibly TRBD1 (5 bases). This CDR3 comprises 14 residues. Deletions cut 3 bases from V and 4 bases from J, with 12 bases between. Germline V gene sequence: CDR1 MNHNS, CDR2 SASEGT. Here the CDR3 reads CASSEGTGLYGYTF. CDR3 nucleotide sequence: TGTGCCAGCAGTGAGGGGACGGGGCTCTATGGCTACACCTTC.

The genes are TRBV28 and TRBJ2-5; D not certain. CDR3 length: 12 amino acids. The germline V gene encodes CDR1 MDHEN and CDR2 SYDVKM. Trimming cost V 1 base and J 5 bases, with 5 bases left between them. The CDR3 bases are TGTGCCAGCAGTTTATTTAGGGAGACCCAGTACTTC. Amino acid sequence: CASSLFRETQYF.